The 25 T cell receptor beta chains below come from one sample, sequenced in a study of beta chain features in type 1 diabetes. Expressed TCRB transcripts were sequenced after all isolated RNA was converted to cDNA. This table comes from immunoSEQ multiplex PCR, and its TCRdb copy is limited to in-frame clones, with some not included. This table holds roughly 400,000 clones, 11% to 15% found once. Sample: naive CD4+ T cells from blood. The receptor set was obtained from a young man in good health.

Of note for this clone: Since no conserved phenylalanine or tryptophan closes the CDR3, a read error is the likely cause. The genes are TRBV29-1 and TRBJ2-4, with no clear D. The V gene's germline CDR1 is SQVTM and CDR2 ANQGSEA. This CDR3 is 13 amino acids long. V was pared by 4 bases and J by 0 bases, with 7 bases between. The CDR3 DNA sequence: TGCAGCGTTGCCGACGAAGCCAAAAACATTCAGTACTAC. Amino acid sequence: CSVADEAKNIQYY.

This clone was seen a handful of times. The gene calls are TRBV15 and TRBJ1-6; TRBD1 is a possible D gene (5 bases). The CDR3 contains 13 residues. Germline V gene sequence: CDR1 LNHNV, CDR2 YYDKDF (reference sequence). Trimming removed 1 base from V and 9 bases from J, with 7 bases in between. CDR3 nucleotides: TGTGCCACCAGCAGAGCGGACATTTCACCCCTCCACTTT. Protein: CATSRADISPLHF.

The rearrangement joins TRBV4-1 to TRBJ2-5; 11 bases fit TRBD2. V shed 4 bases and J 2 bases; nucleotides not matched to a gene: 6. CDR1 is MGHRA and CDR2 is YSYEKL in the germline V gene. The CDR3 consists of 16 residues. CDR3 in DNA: TGCGCCAGCAGCCTGCTGAGGACTAGCGGGCAAGAGACCCAGTACTTC. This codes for CASSLLRTSGQETQYF.

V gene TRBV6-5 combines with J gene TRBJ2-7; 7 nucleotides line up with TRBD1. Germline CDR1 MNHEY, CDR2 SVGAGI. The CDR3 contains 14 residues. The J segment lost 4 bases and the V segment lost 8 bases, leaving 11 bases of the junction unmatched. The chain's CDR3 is CASGRDRVYYEQYF. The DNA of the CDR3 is TGTGCCAGCGGTCGGGACAGAGTATATTACGAGCAGTACTTC.

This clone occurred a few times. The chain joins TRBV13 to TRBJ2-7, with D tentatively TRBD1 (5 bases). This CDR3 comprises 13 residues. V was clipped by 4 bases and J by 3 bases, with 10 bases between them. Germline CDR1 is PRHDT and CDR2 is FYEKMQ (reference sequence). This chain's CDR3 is CASSSLDNYEQYF. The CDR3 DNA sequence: TGTGCCAGCAGCTCCCTGGACAACTACGAGCAGTACTTC.

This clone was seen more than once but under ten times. For the CDR3, the DNA is TGTGCCAGCAGCCCTGACAGGGCAACTTCCTACGAGCAGTACTTC. It is translated as CASSPDRATSYEQYF. V gene TRBV7-8 combines with J gene TRBJ2-7; TRBD1 agrees at 7 bases. Germline trimming cut 5 bases from V and 1 base from J; bases unmatched to any gene: 8. The CDR3 runs to 15 residues. Germline CDR1 SGHVS, CDR2 FQNEAQ.

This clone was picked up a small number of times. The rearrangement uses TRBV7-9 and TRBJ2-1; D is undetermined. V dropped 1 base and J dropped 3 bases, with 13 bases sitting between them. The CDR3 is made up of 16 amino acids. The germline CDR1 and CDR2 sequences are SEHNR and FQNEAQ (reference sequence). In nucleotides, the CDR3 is TGTGCCAGCAGCTTAGTCAGACAAGAGTACTACAATGAGCAGTTCTTC. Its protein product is CASSLVRQEYYNEQFF.

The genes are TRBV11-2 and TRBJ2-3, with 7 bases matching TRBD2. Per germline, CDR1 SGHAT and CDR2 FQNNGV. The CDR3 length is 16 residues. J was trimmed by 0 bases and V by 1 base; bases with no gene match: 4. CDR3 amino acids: CASSLVGGGSTDTQYF. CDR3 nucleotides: TGTGCCAGCAGCTTAGTAGGCGGGGGTAGCACAGATACGCAGTATTTT. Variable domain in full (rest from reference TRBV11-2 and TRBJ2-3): EAGVAQSPRYKIIEKRQSVAFWCNPISGHATLYWYQQILGQGPKLLIQFQNNGVVDDSQLPKDRFSAERLKGVDSTLKIQPAKLEDSAVYLCASSLVGGGSTDTQYFGPGTRLTVL.

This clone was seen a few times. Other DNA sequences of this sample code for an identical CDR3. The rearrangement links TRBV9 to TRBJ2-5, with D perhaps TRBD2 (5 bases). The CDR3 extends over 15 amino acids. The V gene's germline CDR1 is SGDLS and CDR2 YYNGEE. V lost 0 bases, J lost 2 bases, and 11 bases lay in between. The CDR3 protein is CASSVVGGGQETQYF. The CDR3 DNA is TGTGCCAGCAGCGTAGTCGGAGGTGGGCAAGAGACCCAGTACTTC.

CDR3: CASSLGPATEQYV. In DNA, the CDR3 is TGTGCCAGCAGCTTAGGACCAGCGACCGAGCAGTACGTC. The rearrangement joins TRBV7-2 to TRBJ2-7, with D uncertain. V was clipped by 1 base and J by 6 bases, with 10 bases between them. CDR3 length: 13 residues. Germline V CDR1 and CDR2: SGHTA, FQGNSA.

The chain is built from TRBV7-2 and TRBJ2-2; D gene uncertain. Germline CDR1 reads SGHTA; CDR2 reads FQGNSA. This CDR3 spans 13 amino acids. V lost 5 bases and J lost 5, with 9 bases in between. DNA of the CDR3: TGTGCCAGCAGCGGCGTGTGGACCGGGGAGCTGTTTTTT. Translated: CASSGVWTGELFF.

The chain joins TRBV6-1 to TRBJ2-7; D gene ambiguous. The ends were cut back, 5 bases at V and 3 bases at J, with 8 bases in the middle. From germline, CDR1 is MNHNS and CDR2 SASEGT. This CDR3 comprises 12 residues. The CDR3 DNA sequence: TGTGCCAGCAGTCTGATTAACTACGAGCAGTACTTC. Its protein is CASSLINYEQYF.

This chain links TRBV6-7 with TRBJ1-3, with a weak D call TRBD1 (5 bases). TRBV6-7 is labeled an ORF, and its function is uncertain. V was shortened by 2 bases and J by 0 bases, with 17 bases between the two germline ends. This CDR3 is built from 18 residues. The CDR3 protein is CASSYPSGGANSGNTIYF. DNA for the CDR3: TGTGCCAGCAGTTACCCCTCGGGAGGGGCCAACTCTGGAAACACCATATATTTT.

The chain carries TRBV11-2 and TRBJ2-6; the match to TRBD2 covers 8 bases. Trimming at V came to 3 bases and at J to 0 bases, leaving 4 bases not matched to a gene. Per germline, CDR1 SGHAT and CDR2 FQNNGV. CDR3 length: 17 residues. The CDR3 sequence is CASSFASGGSGANVLTF. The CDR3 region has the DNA TGTGCCAGCAGCTTTGCCAGCGGGGGCTCTGGGGCCAACGTCCTGACTTTC.

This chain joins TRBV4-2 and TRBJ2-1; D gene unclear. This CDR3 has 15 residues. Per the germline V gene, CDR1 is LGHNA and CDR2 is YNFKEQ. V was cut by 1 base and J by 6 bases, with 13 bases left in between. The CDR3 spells CASSQVDPRANEQFF. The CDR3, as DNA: TGTGCCAGCAGCCAAGTAGACCCTCGGGCCAATGAGCAGTTCTTC.

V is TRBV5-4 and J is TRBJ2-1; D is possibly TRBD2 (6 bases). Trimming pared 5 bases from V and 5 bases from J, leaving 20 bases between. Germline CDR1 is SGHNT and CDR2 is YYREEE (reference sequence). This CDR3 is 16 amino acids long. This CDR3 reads CASSALPGLGNNEQFF. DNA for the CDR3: TGTGCCAGCAGTGCATTACCGGGACTGGGAAACAATGAGCAGTTCTTC.

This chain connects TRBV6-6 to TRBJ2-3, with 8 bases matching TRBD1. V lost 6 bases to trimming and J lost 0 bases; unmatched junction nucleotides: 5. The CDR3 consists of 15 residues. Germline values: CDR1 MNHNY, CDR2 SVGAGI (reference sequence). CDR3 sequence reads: CASSWDRQSTDTQYF. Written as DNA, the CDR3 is TGTGCCAGCAGCTGGGACAGGCAAAGCACAGATACGCAGTATTTT.

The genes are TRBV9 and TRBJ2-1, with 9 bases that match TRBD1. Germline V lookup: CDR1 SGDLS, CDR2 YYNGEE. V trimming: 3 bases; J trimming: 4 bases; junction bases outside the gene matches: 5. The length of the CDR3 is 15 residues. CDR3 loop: CASSETGGRYNEQFF. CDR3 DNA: TGTGCCAGCAGCGAAACAGGGGGCAGGTACAATGAGCAGTTCTTC.

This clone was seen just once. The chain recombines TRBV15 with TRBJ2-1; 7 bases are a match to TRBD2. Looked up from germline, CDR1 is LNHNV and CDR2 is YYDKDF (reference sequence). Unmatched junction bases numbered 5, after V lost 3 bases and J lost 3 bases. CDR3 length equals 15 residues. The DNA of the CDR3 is TGTGCCACCAGCAGGGGAGGGGCCCGCTACAATGAGCAGTTCTTC. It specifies CATSRGGARYNEQFF. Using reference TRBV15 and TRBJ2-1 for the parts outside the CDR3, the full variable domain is DAMVIQNPRYQVTQFGKPVTLSCSQTLNHNVMYWYQQKSSQAPKLLFHYYDKDFNNEADTPDNFQSRRPNTSFCFLDIRSPGLGDTAMYLCATSRGGARYNEQFFGPGTRLTVL.

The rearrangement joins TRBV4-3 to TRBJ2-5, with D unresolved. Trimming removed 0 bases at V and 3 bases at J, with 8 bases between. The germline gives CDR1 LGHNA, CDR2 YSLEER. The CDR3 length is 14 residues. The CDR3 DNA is TGCGCCAGCAGCCAAGAGTGGCAGAAAGAGACCCAGTACTTC. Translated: CASSQEWQKETQYF.

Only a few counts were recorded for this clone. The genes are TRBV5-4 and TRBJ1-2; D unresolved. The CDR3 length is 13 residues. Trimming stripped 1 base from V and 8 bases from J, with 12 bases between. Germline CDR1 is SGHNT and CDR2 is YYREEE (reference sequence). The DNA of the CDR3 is TGTGCCAGCAGCTTGTGGGCATCTAGCGGCTACACCTTC. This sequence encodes CASSLWASSGYTF.

CDR3 sequence reads: CAWSVRLAQTNTGELFF. In DNA form, the CDR3 reads TGTGCCTGGAGTGTACGACTAGCACAAACCAACACCGGGGAGCTGTTTTTT. V and J are TRBV30 and TRBJ2-2; 7 positions match TRBD2. This CDR3 is 17 amino acids long. Germline CDR1 and CDR2: GTSNPN and SVGIG (reference sequence). The V segment lost 0 bases and the J segment 2 bases; nucleotides outside the gene matches: 9.

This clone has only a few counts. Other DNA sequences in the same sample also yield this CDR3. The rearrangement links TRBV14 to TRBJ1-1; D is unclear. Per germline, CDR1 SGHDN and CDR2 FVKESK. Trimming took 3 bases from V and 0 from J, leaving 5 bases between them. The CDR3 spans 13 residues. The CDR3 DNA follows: TGTGCCAGCAGCCAGAACCTGAACACTGAAGCTTTCTTT. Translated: CASSQNLNTEAFF.

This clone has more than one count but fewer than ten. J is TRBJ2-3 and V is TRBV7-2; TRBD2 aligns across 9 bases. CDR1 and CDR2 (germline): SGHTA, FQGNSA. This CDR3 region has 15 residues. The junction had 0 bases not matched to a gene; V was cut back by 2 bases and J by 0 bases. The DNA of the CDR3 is TGTGCCAGCAGCTTAAGCGGGGGGAGCACAGATACGCAGTATTTT. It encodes CASSLSGGSTDTQYF.

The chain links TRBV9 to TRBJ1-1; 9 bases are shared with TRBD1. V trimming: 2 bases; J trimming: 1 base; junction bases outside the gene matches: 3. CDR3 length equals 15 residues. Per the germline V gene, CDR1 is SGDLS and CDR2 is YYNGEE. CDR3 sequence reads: CASSVGTGPNTEAFF. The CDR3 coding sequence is TGTGCCAGCAGCGTTGGGACAGGGCCGAACACTGAAGCTTTCTTT.